The clone carrying this T cell receptor (beta chain) was detected only a few times. These data originate in a study of T cells in tumors after PD-1 blockade. The length of the CDR3 is 15 residues. Trimming removed 2 bases from V and 7 bases from J, with 15 bases in between. Per germline, CDR1 MNHEY and CDR2 SVGEGT. The assay was immunoSEQ multiplex PCR, and TCRdb's table has in-frame clones only and misses some. The sample holds almost 35,000 clones, roughly four fifths seen once. The sequence derives from a human donor with basal cell carcinoma. The source material was PBMCs, sampled after anti-PD-1 treatment. V usage is TRBV6-2 or TRBV6-3 and J usage is TRBJ2-1, with unresolved D. The CDR3 coding sequence is TGTGCCAGCAGTTACCAGGACGGCGATACGAATGAGCAGTTCTTC. Encoded protein: CASSYQDGDTNEQFF.